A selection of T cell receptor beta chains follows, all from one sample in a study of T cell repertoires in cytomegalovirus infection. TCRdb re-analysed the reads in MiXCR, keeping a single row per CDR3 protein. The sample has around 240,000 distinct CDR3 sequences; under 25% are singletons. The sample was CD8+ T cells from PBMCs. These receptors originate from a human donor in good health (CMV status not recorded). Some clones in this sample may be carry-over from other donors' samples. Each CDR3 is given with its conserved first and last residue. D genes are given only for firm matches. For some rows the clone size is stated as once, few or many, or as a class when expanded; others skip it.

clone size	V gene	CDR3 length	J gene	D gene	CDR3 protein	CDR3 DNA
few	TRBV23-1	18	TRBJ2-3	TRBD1	CASSPRQRQGLSTDTQYF	TGCGCCAGCAGTCCGAGGCAAAGACAGGGGTTGAGCACAGATACGCAGTATTTT
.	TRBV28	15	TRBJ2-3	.	CASRRMAGGTDTQYF	TGTGCCAGCAGGCGGATGGCAGGAGGGACAGATACGCAGTATTTT
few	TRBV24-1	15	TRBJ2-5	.	CATSPPGGDEETQYF	TGTGCCACCAGTCCCCCCGGCGGAGACGAGGAGACCCAGTACTTC
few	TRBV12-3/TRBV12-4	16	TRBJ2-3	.	CASTEIPPRAPDTQYF	TGTGCCAGCACAGAAATCCCCCCCAGGGCCCCAGATACGCAGTATTTT
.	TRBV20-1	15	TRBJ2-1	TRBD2	CSATYSGGPRNEQFF	TGCAGTGCTACTTATAGCGGGGGCCCCCGCAATGAGCAGTTCTTC
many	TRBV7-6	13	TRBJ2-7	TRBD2	CASSSGVSYEQYF	TGTGCCAGTTCTAGCGGGGTATCCTACGAGCAGTACTTC
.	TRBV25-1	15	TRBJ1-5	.	CASSESGGNNQPQHF	TGTGCCAGCAGTGAATCGGGGGGCAACAATCAGCCCCAGCATTTT
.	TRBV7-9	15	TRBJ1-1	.	CASSLETRGNTEAFF	TGTGCCAGCAGCTTAGAGACTAGGGGGAACACTGAAGCTTTCTTT
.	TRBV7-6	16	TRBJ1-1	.	CASSWTSGGLGTEAFF	TGTGCCAGCAGCTGGACTTCCGGGGGACTGGGCACTGAAGCTTTCTTT
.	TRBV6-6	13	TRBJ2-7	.	CASSYSVNYEQYF	TGTGCCAGCAGTTACTCGGTCAACTACGAGCAGTACTTC
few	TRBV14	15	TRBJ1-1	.	CASSLYLSADTEAFF	TGTGCCAGCAGCCTCTACCTCAGCGCGGACACTGAAGCTTTCTTT
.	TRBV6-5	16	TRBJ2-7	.	CASSVSPGHLSYEQYF	TGTGCCAGCAGTGTCTCCCCGGGACATCTATCCTACGAGCAGTACTTC
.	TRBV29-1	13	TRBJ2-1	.	CSFGDWGYNEQFF	TGCAGCTTCGGGGACTGGGGATACAATGAGCAGTTCTTC
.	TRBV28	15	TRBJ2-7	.	CASSYILGKNYEQYF	TGTGCCAGCAGTTACATCCTGGGCAAAAACTACGAGCAGTACTTC
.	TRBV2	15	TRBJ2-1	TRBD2	CASSPGTRAYNEQFF	TGTGCCAGCAGTCCCGGGACTAGAGCCTACAATGAGCAGTTCTTC
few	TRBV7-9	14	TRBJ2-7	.	CASSPPLGLYEQYF	TGTGCCAGCAGCCCTCCGTTAGGACTCTACGAGCAGTACTTC
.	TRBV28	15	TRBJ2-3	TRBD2	CASSGGGGSPDTQYF	TGTGCCAGCAGTGGCGGGGGGGGGAGTCCAGATACGCAGTATTTT
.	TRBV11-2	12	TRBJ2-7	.	CASSPYEYEQYF	TGTGCCAGCAGCCCCTATGAGTACGAGCAGTACTTC
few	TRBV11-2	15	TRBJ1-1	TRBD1	CASSLETGGGTEAFF	TGTGCCAGCAGCTTAGAAACAGGGGGCGGCACTGAAGCTTTCTTT
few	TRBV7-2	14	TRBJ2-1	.	CASSWGLGDNEQFF	TGTGCCAGCAGCTGGGGGTTGGGGGACAATGAGCAGTTCTTC
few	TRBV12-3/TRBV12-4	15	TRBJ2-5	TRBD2	CASSLWIAGQETQYF	TGTGCCAGCAGTTTATGGATAGCGGGGCAAGAGACCCAGTACTTC
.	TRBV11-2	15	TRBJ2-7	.	CASSPFAGATYEQYF	TGTGCCAGCAGCCCTTTCGCGGGGGCTACCTACGAGCAGTACTTC
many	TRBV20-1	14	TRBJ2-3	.	CSASGDTDTDTQYF	TGCAGTGCTAGTGGGGACACAGACACAGATACGCAGTATTTT
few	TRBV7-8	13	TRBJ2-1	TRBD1	CASSMGQDNEQFF	TGTGCCAGCAGCATGGGACAGGACAATGAGCAGTTCTTC
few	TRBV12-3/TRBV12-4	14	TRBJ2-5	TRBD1	CASSSYRGQATQYF	TGTGCCAGCAGTTCGTACAGGGGGCAGGCGACCCAGTACTTC
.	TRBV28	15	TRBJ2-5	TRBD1	CASSSRQGPQETQYF	TGTGCCAGCAGTTCACGACAGGGGCCTCAAGAGACCCAGTACTTC
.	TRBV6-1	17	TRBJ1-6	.	CASSEYLWAAVESPLHF	TGTGCCAGCAGTGAATATCTGTGGGCGGCAGTCGAATCACCCCTCCACTTT
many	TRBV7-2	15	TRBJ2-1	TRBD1	CASSLGTGEMNEQFF	TGTGCCAGCAGCTTAGGGACAGGGGAGATGAATGAGCAGTTCTTC
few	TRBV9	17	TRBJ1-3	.	CASSPRVAAYSGNTIYF	TGTGCCAGCAGCCCTCGTGTAGCGGCCTACTCTGGAAACACCATATATTTT
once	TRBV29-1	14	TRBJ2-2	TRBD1	CSATEGAHTGELFF	TGCAGCGCCACCGAGGGGGCTCACACCGGGGAGCTGTTTTTT
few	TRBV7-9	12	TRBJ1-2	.	CASSASGDGYTF	TGTGCCAGCAGCGCGAGTGGGGATGGCTACACCTTC
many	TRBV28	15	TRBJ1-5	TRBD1	CASSITRQGHQPQHF	TGTGCCAGCAGTATTACCCGACAGGGGCATCAGCCCCAGCATTTT